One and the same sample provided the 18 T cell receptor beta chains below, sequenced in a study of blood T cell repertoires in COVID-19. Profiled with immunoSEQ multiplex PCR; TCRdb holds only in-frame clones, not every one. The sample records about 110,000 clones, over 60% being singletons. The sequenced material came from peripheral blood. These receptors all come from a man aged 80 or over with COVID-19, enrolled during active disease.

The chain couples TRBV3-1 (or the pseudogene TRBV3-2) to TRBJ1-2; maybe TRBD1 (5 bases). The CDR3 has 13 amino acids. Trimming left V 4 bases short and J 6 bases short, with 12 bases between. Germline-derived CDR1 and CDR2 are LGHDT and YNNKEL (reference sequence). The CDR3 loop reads CASSPTGGNGYTF. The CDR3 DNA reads TGTGCCAGCAGCCCTACGGGGGGTAATGGCTACACCTTC.

The CDR3 here is CAISESPPLAGVADTQYF. The CDR3 DNA follows: TGTGCCATCAGTGAGTCGCCTCCACTAGCGGGAGTAGCAGATACGCAGTATTTT. The genes are TRBV10-3 and TRBJ2-3, with 11 bases matching TRBD2. Germline CDR1 is ENHRY and CDR2 is SYGVKD. J was trimmed by 4 bases and V by 0 bases; bases with no gene match: 9. The CDR3 is 18 residues long.

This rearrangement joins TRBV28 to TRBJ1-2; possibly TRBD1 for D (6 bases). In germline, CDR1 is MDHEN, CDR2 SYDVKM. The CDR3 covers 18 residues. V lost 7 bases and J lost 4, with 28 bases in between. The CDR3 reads CASTSKEDIGGATYGYTF. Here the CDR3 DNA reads TGTGCCAGCACTTCTAAAGAAGATATAGGGGGGGCTACCTATGGCTACACCTTC.

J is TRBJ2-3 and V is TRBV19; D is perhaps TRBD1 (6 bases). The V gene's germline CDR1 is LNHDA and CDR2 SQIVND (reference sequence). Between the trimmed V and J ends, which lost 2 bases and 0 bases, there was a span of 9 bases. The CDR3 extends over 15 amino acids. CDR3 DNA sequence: TGTGCCAGTAGTATAATCGGACAGAGCACAGATACGCAGTATTTT. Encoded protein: CASSIIGQSTDTQYF. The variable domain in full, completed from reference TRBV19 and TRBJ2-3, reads DGGITQSPKYLFRKEGQNVTLSCEQNLNHDAMYWYRQDPGQGLRLIYYSQIVNDFQKGDIAEGYSVSREKKESFPLTVTSAQKNPTAFYLCASSIIGQSTDTQYFGPGTRLTVL.

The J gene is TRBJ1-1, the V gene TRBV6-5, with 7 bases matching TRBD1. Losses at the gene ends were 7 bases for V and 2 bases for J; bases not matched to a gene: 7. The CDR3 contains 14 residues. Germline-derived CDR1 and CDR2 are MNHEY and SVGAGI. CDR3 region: CASTSTGANTEAFF. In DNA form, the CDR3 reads TGTGCCAGCACATCTACAGGGGCTAACACTGAAGCTTTCTTT.

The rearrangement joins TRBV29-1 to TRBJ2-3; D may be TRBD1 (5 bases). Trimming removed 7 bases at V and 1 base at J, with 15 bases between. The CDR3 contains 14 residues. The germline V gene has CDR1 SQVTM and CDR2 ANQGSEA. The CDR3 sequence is CSGDSTGGTDTQYF. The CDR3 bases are TGCAGCGGCGACTCAACAGGTGGCACAGATACGCAGTATTTT.

CDR3 nucleotide sequence: TGTGCCAGCTCATCCTCAGGGGGCGCTTCATATGGCTACACCTTC. Translating gives CASSSSGGASYGYTF. The gene calls are TRBV18 and TRBJ1-2; 8 bases are a match to TRBD1. J was trimmed by 5 bases and V by 5 bases; bases with no gene match: 10. The CDR3 sequence is 15 residues long. CDR1 and CDR2 (germline): KGHSH, LQKENI. The complete variable domain, with remaining parts taken from reference TRBV18 and TRBJ1-2, reads NAGVMQNPRHLVRRRGQEARLRCSPMKGHSHVYWYRQLPEEGLKFMVYLQKENIIDESGMPKERFSAEFPKEGPSILRIQQVVRGDSAAYFCASSSSGGASYGYTFGSGTRLTVV.

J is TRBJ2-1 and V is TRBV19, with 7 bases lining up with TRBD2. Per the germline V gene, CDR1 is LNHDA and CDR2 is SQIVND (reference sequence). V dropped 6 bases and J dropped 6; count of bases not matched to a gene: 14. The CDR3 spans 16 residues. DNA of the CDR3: TGTGCCAGTAGCGGGCGGCGAGCGGGAAAAGGCAATGAGCAGTTCTTC. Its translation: CASSGRRAGKGNEQFF.

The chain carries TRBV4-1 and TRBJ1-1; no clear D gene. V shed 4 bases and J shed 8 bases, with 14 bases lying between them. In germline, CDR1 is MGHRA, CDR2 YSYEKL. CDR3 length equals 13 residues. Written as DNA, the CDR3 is TGCGCCAGCAGCCGTCTGGAGGAGACGGAAGCTTTCTTT. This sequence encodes CASSRLEETEAFF.

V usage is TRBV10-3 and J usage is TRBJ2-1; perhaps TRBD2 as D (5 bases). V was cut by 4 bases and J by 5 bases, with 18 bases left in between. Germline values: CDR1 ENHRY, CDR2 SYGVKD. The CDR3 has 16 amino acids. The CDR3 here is CAISGLPSRRNNEQFF. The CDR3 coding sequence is TGTGCCATCAGTGGGTTACCTAGCCGTAGAAACAATGAGCAGTTCTTC.

Here the CDR3 reads CASSLMAGVRGILAKNIQYF. For the CDR3, the DNA is TGTGCCAGCAGCCTTATGGCCGGGGTTCGGGGTATTCTAGCCAAAAACATTCAGTACTTC. This chain links TRBV27 with TRBJ2-4; TRBD2 might be the D (5 bases). V dropped 6 bases and J dropped 0 bases, with 27 bases sitting between them. Germline V gene data show CDR1 as MNHEY and CDR2 as SMNVEV (reference sequence). The CDR3 is made up of 20 amino acids.

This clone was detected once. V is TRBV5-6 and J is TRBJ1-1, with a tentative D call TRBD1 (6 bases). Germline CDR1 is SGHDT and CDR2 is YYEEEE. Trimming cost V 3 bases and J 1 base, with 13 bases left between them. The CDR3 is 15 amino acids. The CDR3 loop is CASSSLKQGNTEAFF. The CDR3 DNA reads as TGTGCCAGCAGCTCACTGAAACAGGGGAACACTGAAGCTTTCTTT.

This CDR3 reads CASSLPPGRSTGELFF. The DNA for the CDR3 is TGTGCCAGCAGCCTCCCCCCGGGGAGGTCCACCGGGGAGCTGTTTTTT. The chain couples TRBV4-2 to TRBJ2-2; TRBD2 might be the D (6 bases). Between the trimmed V and J ends, which lost 4 bases and 4 bases, there was a span of 16 bases. Germline CDR1 and CDR2: LGHNA and YNFKEQ. CDR3 length equals 16 residues.

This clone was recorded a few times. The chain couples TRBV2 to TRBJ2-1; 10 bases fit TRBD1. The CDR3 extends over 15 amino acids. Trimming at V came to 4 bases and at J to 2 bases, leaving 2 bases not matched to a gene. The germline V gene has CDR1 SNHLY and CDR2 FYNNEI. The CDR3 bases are TGTGCCAGCAGTGGGACAGGGGGACCCTACAATGAGCAGTTCTTC. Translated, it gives CASSGTGGPYNEQFF.

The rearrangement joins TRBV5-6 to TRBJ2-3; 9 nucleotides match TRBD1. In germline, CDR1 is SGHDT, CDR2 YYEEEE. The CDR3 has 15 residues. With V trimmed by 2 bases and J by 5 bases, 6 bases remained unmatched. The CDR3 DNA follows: TGTGCCAGCAGCTTTGGGGACAGGGTGGGAGATACGCAGTATTTT. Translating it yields CASSFGDRVGDTQYF.

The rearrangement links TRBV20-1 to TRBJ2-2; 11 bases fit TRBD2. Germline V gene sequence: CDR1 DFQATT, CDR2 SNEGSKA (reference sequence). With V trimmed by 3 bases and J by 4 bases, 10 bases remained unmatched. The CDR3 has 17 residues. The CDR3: CSASWGSGRAGTGELFF. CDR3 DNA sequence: TGCAGTGCTAGTTGGGGTAGCGGGAGGGCCGGCACCGGGGAGCTGTTTTTT.

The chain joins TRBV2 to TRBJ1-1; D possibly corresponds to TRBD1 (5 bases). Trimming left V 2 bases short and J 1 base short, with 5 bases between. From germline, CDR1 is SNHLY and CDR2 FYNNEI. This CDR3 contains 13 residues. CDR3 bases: TGTGCCAGCAGTGAACAGGGGAACACTGAAGCTTTCTTT. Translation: CASSEQGNTEAFF.

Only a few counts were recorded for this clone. Written as DNA, the CDR3 is TGTGCCAGCAGCTTAGTCGTGCAGGCACAAGAGACCCAGTACTTC. This encodes CASSLVVQAQETQYF. The J gene is TRBJ2-5, the V gene TRBV11-2, with D unclear. This CDR3 contains 15 residues. Trimming removed 1 base at V and 2 bases at J, with 11 bases between. CDR1 is SGHAT and CDR2 is FQNNGV in the germline V gene.